This TCR beta chain came from a study of T-cell reconstitution after alpha-beta-depleted transplantation in children. Study outcomes and limitations: The study traced high day-60 TCRbeta diversity in some patients to surviving recipient T cells and thymic progenitors.

On this clonotype itself: Its antigen remains unidentified.

The CDR3 totals 16 residues. Losses at the gene ends were 5 bases for V and 2 bases for J; bases not matched to a gene: 10. Germline assignment: CDR1 SGHRS and CDR2 YFSETQ. Unique molecular identifiers were used in preparing the TCRbeta library. One entry per CDR3 protein, called by TCRdb with MiXCR from the PCR reads. The sample contains a few hundred thousand distinct CDR3 sequences, 25% to 30% of which appear only once. The origin of this receptor is a boy under two years old with Wiskott-Aldrich syndrome, due to receive a stem cell transplant. Sequencing was performed on PBMCs, taken before TCRalphabeta/CD19-depleted stem cell transplant. The chain is built from TRBV5-1 and TRBJ2-5; 9 bases are shared with TRBD2. The CDR3 nucleotides read TGCGCCAGCAGTCACTGGGCCCTAGCGGGGCAAGAGACCCAGTACTTC. Residues: CASSHWALAGQETQYF.